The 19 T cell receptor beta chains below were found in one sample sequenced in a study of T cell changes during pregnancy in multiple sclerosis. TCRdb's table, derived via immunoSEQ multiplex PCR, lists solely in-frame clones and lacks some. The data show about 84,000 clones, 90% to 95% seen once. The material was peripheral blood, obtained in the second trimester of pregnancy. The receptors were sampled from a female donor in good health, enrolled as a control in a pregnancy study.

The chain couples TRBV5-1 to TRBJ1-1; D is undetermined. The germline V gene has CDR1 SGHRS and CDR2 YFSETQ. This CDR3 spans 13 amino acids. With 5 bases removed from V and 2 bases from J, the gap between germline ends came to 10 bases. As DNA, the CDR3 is TGCGCCAGCAGGGCCAGGCTCAACACTGAAGCTTTCTTT. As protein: CASRARLNTEAFF.

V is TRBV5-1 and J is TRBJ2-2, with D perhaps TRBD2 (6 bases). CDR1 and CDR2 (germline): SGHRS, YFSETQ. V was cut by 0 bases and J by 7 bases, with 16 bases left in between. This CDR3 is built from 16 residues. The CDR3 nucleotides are TGCGCCAGCAGCTTGGCCGCGGACTATACGGGCGGGGAGCTGTTTTTT. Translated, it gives CASSLAADYTGGELFF. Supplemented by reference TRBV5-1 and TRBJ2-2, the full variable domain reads KAGVTQTPRYLIKTRGQQVTLSCSPISGHRSVSWYQQTPGQGLQFLFEYFSETQRNKGNFPGRFSGRQFSNSRSEMNVSTLELGDSALYLCASSLAADYTGGELFFGEGSRLTVL.

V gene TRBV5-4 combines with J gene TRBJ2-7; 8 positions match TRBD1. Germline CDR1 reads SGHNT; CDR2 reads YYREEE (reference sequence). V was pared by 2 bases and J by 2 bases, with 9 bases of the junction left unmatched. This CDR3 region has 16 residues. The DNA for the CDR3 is TGTGCCAGCAGCTTCCAAATGACAGGGGCCGCCTACGAGCAGTACTTC. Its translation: CASSFQMTGAAYEQYF.

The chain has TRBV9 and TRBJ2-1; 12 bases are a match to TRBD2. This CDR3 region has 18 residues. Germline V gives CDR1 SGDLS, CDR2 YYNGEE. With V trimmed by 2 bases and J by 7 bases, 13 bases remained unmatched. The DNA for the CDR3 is TGTGCCAGCAGCGTTAGTGGGGCTAGCGGGAGGGGACGGAATGAGCAGTTCTTC. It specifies CASSVSGASGRGRNEQFF.

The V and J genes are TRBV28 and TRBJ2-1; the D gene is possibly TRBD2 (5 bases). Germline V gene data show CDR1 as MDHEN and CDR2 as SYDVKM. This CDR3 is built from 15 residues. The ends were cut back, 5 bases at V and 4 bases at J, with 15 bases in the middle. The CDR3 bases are TGTGCCAGCAGTCTAATCGGGATCGATTACAATGAGCAGTTCTTC. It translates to CASSLIGIDYNEQFF.

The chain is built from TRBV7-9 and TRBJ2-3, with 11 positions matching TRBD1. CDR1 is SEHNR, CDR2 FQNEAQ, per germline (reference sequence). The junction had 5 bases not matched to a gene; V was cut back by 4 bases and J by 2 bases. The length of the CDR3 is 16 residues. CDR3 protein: CASSSRTGGDTDTQYF. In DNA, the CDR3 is TGTGCCAGCAGCTCCAGGACAGGGGGCGACACAGATACGCAGTATTTT. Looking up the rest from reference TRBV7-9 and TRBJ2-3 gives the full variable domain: DTGVSQNPRHKITKRGQNVTFRCDPISEHNRLYWYRQTLGQGPEFLTYFQNEAQLEKSRLLSDRFSAERPKGSFSTLEIQRTEQGDSAMYLCASSSRTGGDTDTQYFGPGTRLTVL.

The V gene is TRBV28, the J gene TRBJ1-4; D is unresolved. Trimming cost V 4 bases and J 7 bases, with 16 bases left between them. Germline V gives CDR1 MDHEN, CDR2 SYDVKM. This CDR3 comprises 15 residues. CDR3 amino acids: CASSSPRKGSEKLFF. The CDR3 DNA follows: TGTGCCAGCAGTTCCCCCCGGAAAGGGAGTGAAAAACTGTTTTTT.

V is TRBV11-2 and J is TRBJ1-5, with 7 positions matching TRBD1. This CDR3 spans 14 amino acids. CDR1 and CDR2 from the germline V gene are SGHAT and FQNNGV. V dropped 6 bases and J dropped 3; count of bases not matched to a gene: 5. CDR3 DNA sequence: TGTGCCAGCAGTTTACAGGGGTTCAATCAGCCCCAGCATTTT. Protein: CASSLQGFNQPQHF.

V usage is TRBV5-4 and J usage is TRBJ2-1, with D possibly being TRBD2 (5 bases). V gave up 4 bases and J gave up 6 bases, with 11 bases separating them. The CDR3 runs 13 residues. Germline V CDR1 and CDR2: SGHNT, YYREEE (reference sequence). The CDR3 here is CASSPRVFNEQFF. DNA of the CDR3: TGTGCCAGCAGCCCGAGGGTGTTCAATGAGCAGTTCTTC.

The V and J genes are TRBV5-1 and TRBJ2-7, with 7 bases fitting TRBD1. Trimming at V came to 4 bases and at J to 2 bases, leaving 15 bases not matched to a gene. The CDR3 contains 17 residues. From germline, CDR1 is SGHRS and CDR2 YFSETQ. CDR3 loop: CASSRDETGSSTYEQYF. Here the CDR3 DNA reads TGCGCCAGCAGCCGAGATGAGACAGGGAGTAGTACCTACGAGCAGTACTTC.

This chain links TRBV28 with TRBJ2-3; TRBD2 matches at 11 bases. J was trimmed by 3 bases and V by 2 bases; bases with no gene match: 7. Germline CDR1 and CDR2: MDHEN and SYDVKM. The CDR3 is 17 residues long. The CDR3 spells CASSLPLAGGRTDTQYF. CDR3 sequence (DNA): TGTGCCAGCAGTTTACCGCTAGCGGGAGGTCGGACAGATACGCAGTATTTT.

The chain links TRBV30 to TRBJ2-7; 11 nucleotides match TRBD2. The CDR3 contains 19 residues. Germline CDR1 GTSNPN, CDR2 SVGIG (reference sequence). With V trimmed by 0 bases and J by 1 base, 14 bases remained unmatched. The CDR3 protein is CAWSVQGGPRTSGSYEQYF. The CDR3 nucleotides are TGTGCCTGGAGTGTACAAGGTGGGCCCCGGACTAGCGGGTCCTACGAGCAGTACTTC. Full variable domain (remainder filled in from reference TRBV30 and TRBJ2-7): SQTIHQWPATLVQPVGSPLSLECTVEGTSNPNLYWYRQAAGRGLQLLFYSVGIGQISSEVPQNLSASRPQDRQFILSSKKLLLSDSGFYLCAWSVQGGPRTSGSYEQYFGPGTRLTVT.

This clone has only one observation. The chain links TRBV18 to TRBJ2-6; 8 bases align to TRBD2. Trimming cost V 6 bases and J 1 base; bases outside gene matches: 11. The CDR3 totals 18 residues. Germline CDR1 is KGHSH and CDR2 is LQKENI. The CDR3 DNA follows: TGTGCCAGCTCCCCAATTACTAGCGGCGGTTCTGGGGCCAACGTCCTGACTTTC. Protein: CASSPITSGGSGANVLTF.

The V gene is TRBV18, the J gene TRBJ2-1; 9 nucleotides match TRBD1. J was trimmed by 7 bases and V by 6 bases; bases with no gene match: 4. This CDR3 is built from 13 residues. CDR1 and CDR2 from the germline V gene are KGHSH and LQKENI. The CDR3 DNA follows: TGTGCCAGCTCCCAGACAGGGGGGAATGAGCAGTTCTTC. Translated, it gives CASSQTGGNEQFF.

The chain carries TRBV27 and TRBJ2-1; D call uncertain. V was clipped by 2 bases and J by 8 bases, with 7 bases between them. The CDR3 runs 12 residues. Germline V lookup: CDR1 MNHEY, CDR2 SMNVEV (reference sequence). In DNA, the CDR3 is TGTGCCAGCAGTTTAAGTGGAGATGAGCAGTTCTTC. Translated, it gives CASSLSGDEQFF.

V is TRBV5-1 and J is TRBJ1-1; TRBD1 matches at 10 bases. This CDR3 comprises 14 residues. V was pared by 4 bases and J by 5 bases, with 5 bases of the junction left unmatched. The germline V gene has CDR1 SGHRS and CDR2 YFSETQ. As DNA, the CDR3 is TGCGCCAGCAGCGACGGACAGGGGGGGACTGAAGCTTTCTTT. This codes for CASSDGQGGTEAFF.

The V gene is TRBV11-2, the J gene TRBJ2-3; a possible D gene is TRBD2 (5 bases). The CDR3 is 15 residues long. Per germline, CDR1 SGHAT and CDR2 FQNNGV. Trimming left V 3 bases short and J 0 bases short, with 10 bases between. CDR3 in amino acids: CASSFNAGSTDTQYF. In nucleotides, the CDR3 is TGTGCCAGCAGCTTCAATGCGGGTAGCACAGATACGCAGTATTTT.

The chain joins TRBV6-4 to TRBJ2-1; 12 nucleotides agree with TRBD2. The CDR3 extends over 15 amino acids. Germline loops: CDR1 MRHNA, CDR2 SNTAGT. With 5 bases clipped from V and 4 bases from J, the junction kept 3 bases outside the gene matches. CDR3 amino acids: CASSLTSGRYNEQFF. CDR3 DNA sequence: TGTGCCAGCAGTCTTACTAGCGGGAGGTACAATGAGCAGTTCTTC.

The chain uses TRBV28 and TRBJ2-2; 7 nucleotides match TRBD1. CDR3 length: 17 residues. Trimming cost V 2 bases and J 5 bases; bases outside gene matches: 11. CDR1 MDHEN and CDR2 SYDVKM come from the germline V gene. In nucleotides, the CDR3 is TGTGCCAGCAGTTTAGAGCCAGGCCAGGGGGTGACCGGGGAGCTGTTTTTT. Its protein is CASSLEPGQGVTGELFF.